The 16 T cell receptor beta chains reported below all come from one sample, sequenced in a study of CD8 T cells in ankylosing spondylitis. Via MiXCR, TCRdb re-called the 5' RACE reads, giving one row per CDR3 protein. The sample includes tens of thousands of distinct CDR3 sequences, about 6.2% of them seen just once. Sequenced material: synovial fluid, either unsorted or a sorted T cell fraction (not recorded which). The source of these receptors is a male donor with ankylosing spondylitis.

The chain has TRBV4-2 and TRBJ1-5; D ambiguous. The CDR3 runs 20 residues. Trimming removed 0 bases at V and 2 bases at J, with 23 bases between. CDR1 and CDR2 from the germline V gene are LGHNA and YNFKEQ. The CDR3 loop is CASSQDERRGEVSGNQPQHF. The CDR3 DNA follows: TGTGCCAGCAGCCAAGATGAGCGCCGTGGGGAAGTTTCGGGCAATCAGCCCCAGCATTTT.

This clonotype came up many times. This chain connects TRBV5-1 to TRBJ1-1; D is unresolved. Per the germline V gene, CDR1 is SGHRS and CDR2 is YFSETQ. V was shortened by 5 bases and J by 0 bases, with 11 bases between the two germline ends. The CDR3 runs to 14 residues. The CDR3 DNA reads TGCGCCAGCAGACTGGGGAGTTTGAACACTGAAGCTTTCTTT. Translating it yields CASRLGSLNTEAFF.

This clonotype was detected only a few times. The V gene is TRBV27, the J gene TRBJ2-2, with 7 bases fitting TRBD2. Trimming removed 8 bases from V and 2 bases from J; junction bases left unmatched: 5. CDR3 size: 14 residues. Germline loops: CDR1 MNHEY, CDR2 SMNVEV (reference sequence). CDR3 coding DNA: TGTGCCAGCCGCCCGGGACTAAACACCGGGGAGCTGTTTTTT. Its translation is CASRPGLNTGELFF.

This clonotype was counted ten times or more. The chain employs TRBV5-1 and TRBJ2-2; D unresolved. Trimming cost V 2 bases and J 7 bases, with 12 bases left between them. CDR3 size: 14 residues. CDR1 and CDR2 from the germline V gene are SGHRS and YFSETQ. The CDR3 spells CASSFEGPIGELFF. The DNA for the CDR3 is TGCGCCAGCAGCTTCGAAGGGCCTATCGGGGAGCTGTTTTTT.

Comment on this clonotype: The junction shows a germline mismatch at one end, possibly a read error. The chain employs TRBV18 and TRBJ1-5; D not resolved. The CDR3 is made up of 16 amino acids. Per the germline V gene, CDR1 is KGHSH and CDR2 is LQKENI. The CDR3 nucleotides are TGTGCCAGCTTACCAATCGGGATAAGGAGCAATCAGCCCCAGCATTTT. Translating it yields CASLPIGIRSNQPQHF.

The genes are TRBV18 and TRBJ2-2; 8 nucleotides align to TRBD1. Losses at the gene ends were 3 bases for V and 3 bases for J; bases not matched to a gene: 6. The CDR3 is made up of 16 amino acids. CDR1 KGHSH and CDR2 LQKENI come from the germline V gene. DNA of the CDR3: TGTGCCAGCTCACCTATCAGGGGGCGCGACACCGGGGAGCTGTTTTTT. Protein: CASSPIRGRDTGELFF.

The chain links TRBV13 to TRBJ1-1; no clear D. Germline CDR1 PRHDT, CDR2 FYEKMQ (reference sequence). This CDR3 has 16 amino acids. Trimming took off 5 bases at V and 0 bases at J, with 16 bases between the two ends. CDR3 nucleotide sequence: TGTGCCAGCAGCCCCCGGGCCGGATCGATGAACACTGAAGCTTTCTTT. The encoded protein is CASSPRAGSMNTEAFF.

This clonotype was observed many times. A junction boundary mismatches the germline segment, possibly from a read error. The V call is TRBV5-1, the J call TRBJ2-5; 7 bases match TRBD1. CDR3 length: 16 amino acids. CDR1 and CDR2 from the germline V gene are SGHRS and YFSETQ. The CDR3, as DNA: TGCGCCAGCACCTTGATCGGGACAGACAAGGAGGAGACCCAGTACTTC. Its protein is CASTLIGTDKEETQYF.

This clonotype was counted at least ten times. The chain links TRBV11-3 to TRBJ2-4; a possible D gene is TRBD2 (6 bases). V was shortened by 6 bases and J by 8 bases, with 23 bases between the two germline ends. This CDR3 is built from 16 residues. Germline values: CDR1 SGHNT, CDR2 YENEEA. CDR3 DNA sequence: TGTGCCAGCAGTTCCGGTACCGGGACTCGTGGATACATTCAGTACTTC. The encoded protein is CASSSGTGTRGYIQYF.

The chain carries TRBV28 and TRBJ1-5, with D possibly being TRBD1 (6 bases). The CDR3 is 17 residues long. Germline lookup yields CDR1 MDHEN and CDR2 SYDVKM. Deletions cut 6 bases from V and 3 bases from J, with 21 bases between. Here the CDR3 DNA reads TGTGCCAGCAGCAACGAGGACAGTAAGGGGCCCAATCAGCCCCAGCATTTT. It translates to CASSNEDSKGPNQPQHF.

This clonotype is medium-sized by share. The genes are TRBV7-3 and TRBJ2-7, with TRBD2 matching 7 bases. This CDR3 comprises 15 residues. The germline CDR1 and CDR2 sequences are SGHTA and FQGTGA. V trimming: 2 bases; J trimming: 5 bases; junction bases outside the gene matches: 9. The CDR3 here is CASSLGGAGENEQYF. For the CDR3, the DNA is TGTGCCAGCAGCTTAGGGGGTGCGGGAGAAAACGAGCAGTACTTC.

This clonotype showed up many times. The gene calls are TRBV24-1 and TRBJ1-5; D call uncertain. Per germline, CDR1 KGHDR and CDR2 SFDVKD. Between the trimmed V and J ends, which lost 4 bases and 9 bases, there was a span of 9 bases. The CDR3 runs 12 residues. The CDR3 loop is CATSDPEGPQHF. The CDR3 nucleotides are TGTGCCACCAGTGACCCCGAAGGGCCCCAGCATTTT.

There are a few counts of this clonotype. The J gene is TRBJ2-2, the V gene TRBV7-9; D is possibly TRBD1 (5 bases). The CDR3 contains 17 residues. CDR1 is SEHNR and CDR2 is FQNEAQ in the germline V gene (reference sequence). V was cut by 0 bases and J by 3 bases, with 14 bases left in between. The CDR3 DNA sequence: TGTGCCAGCAGCTTAGCGCTGGTGTCCAGGGACACCGGGGAGCTGTTTTTT. Translation gives CASSLALVSRDTGELFF. The full variable domain, in which reference TRBV7-9 and TRBJ2-2 provide the parts outside the CDR3, is DTGVSQNPRHKITKRGQNVTFRCDPISEHNRLYWYRQTLGQGPEFLTYFQNEAQLEKSRLLSDRFSAERPKGSFSTLEIQRTEQGDSAMYLCASSLALVSRDTGELFFGEGSRLTVL.

This clonotype has more than one count but fewer than ten. The gene calls are TRBV20-1 and TRBJ2-1; 11 bases line up with TRBD2. V lost 5 bases and J lost 3; bases outside the gene matches: 9. This CDR3 is built from 16 residues. Per the germline V gene, CDR1 is DFQATT and CDR2 is SNEGSKA (reference sequence). This CDR3 is CSASGGGTSGYNEQFF. The CDR3 bases are TGCAGTGCTTCGGGGGGGGGGACTAGCGGCTACAATGAGCAGTTCTTC.

The chain is built from TRBV7-9 and TRBJ1-1; D is perhaps TRBD1 (5 bases). Per germline, CDR1 SEHNR and CDR2 FQNEAQ (reference sequence). This CDR3 is 15 amino acids long. Trimming removed 3 bases at V and 3 bases at J, with 14 bases between. CDR3 in amino acids: CASSLVPGKDTEAFF. The CDR3 region has the DNA TGTGCCAGCAGCTTGGTACCAGGGAAAGACACTGAAGCTTTCTTT.

This clonotype was found many times. The rearrangement joins TRBV5-1 to TRBJ2-1, with 7 bases aligning to TRBD2. This CDR3 region has 13 residues. CDR1 and CDR2 from the germline V gene are SGHRS and YFSETQ. Losses at the gene ends were 4 bases for V and 8 bases for J; bases not matched to a gene: 6. CDR3 in amino acids: CASSQTSLYEQFF. CDR3 DNA sequence: TGCGCCAGCAGCCAGACTAGCCTCTATGAGCAGTTCTTC.